Below, 30 T cell receptor beta chains from the same sample are listed, as sequenced in a study of early T cells in non-severe SARS-CoV-2 infection. TCRdb called the 5' RACE reads again in MiXCR, with one record for every CDR3 protein. This table holds about 30,000 distinct CDR3 sequences, about 3.8% found once. Sequenced material: whole blood. These receptors all stem from an adult who was a healthcare worker with PCR-confirmed SARS-CoV-2 infection or an uninfected control (not recorded which).

This clonotype was counted between two and nine times. V gene TRBV3-2 combines with J gene TRBJ2-7; the table assigns TRBD1, which was not confirmed against the DNA. TRBV3-2 is a recognized pseudogene. This CDR3 region has 15 residues. The DNA of the CDR3 is TGTGCCAGCAGCCCTCCGAATACAGGGGAGTACGAGCAGTACTTC. This codes for CASSPPNTGEYEQYF.

V gene TRBV6-1 combines with J gene TRBJ1-2; no clear D. CDR1 MNHNS and CDR2 SASEGT come from the germline V gene. Trimming took 5 bases from V and 1 from J, leaving 8 bases between them. The CDR3 consists of 13 residues. CDR3 protein: CASSNWVNYGYTF. In DNA, the CDR3 is TGTGCCAGCAGTAACTGGGTTAACTATGGCTACACCTTC.

Ten or more counts support this clonotype. The chain links TRBV7-2 to TRBJ2-3, with 12 bases identical to TRBD2. After removal of 4 bases from V and 9 bases from J, the junction contained 5 bases not matched to a gene. The CDR3 length is 14 residues. CDR1 SGHTA and CDR2 FQGNSA come from the germline V gene. CDR3 loop: CASSSTGTSGTQYF. CDR3 nucleotides: TGTGCCAGCAGCTCAACCGGGACTAGCGGGACGCAGTATTTT.

This clonotype was recorded at least ten times. The chain is built from TRBV5-1 and TRBJ2-3; 7 bases map to TRBD1. This CDR3 contains 15 residues. V dropped 0 bases and J dropped 5; count of bases not matched to a gene: 6. The germline gives CDR1 SGHRS, CDR2 YFSETQ. The CDR3 nucleotides read TGCGCCAGCAGCTTGGAAGGGGGCCCGGTAGATACGCAGTATTTT. It is translated as CASSLEGGPVDTQYF.

This clonotype was seen many times. This rearrangement joins TRBV11-3 to TRBJ2-1; D may match TRBD1 or TRBD2 (5 bases each). The length of the CDR3 is 15 residues. Germline V gene lookup returns CDR1 SGHNT and CDR2 YENEEA. V lost 3 bases to trimming and J lost 5 bases, with 14 bases between them. The DNA of the CDR3 is TGTGCCAGCAGCTTCGACGGGGCGATAAACAATGAGCAGTTCTTC. Its protein product is CASSFDGAINNEQFF.

In this sample, this clonotype turned up many times. The chain's CDR3 is CASSLRQGETEAFF. The CDR3 coding sequence is TGTGCCAGCAGCCTAAGACAGGGAGAAACTGAAGCTTTCTTT. V is TRBV12-3 or TRBV12-4 and J is TRBJ1-1, with TRBD1 matching over 7 bases. Germline trimming cut 6 bases from V and 5 bases from J; bases unmatched to any gene: 9. There are 14 residues in the CDR3.

This clonotype was counted a few times. CDR3: CASSLLAGDNNEQFF. The CDR3, as DNA: TGCGCCAGCAGCTTACTAGCGGGAGACAACAATGAGCAGTTCTTC. The chain is built from TRBV5-1 and TRBJ2-1, with TRBD2 identical over 11 bases. CDR3 size: 15 residues. The germline CDR1 and CDR2 sequences are SGHRS and YFSETQ. V gave up 2 bases and J gave up 5 bases; unmatched junction bases: 3.

This clonotype was seen many times. CDR3 sequence (DNA): TGTGCCAGCAGATATGACCGTTCGACTAGCGGGTGGTCCCAGTACTTC. Translated, it gives CASRYDRSTSGWSQYF. The chain carries TRBV28 and TRBJ2-5; 10 bases are a match to TRBD2. The V segment lost 6 bases and the J segment 9 bases; nucleotides outside the gene matches: 16. The CDR3 totals 16 residues. Germline lookup yields CDR1 MDHEN and CDR2 SYDVKM.

The chain has TRBV3-1 and TRBJ1-5, with D perhaps TRBD1 (6 bases). Trimming took 0 bases from V and 4 from J, leaving 13 bases between them. The length of the CDR3 is 16 residues. Germline lookup yields CDR1 LGHDT and CDR2 YNNKEL (reference sequence). CDR3 DNA: TGTGCCAGCAGCCAAGATGCAGGGACACAAAATCAGCCCCAGCATTTT. Its protein product is CASSQDAGTQNQPQHF.

This clonotype has only a few counts. The V and J genes are TRBV28 and TRBJ1-1; weak D call: TRBD1 (5 bases). The CDR3 covers 16 residues. Germline V gene lookup returns CDR1 MDHEN and CDR2 SYDVKM. Trimming cost V 2 bases and J 5 bases, with 18 bases left between them. Written as DNA, the CDR3 is TGTGCCAGCAGTTTAAGAGGGTCCGGGGCATGGACTGAAGCTTTCTTT. It specifies CASSLRGSGAWTEAFF. The entire variable domain, with the rest obtained from reference TRBV28 and TRBJ1-1, is as follows: DVKVTQSSRYLVKRTGEKVFLECVQDMDHENMFWYRQDPGLGLRLIYFSYDVKMKEKGDIPEGYSVSREKKERFSLILESASTNQTSMYLCASSLRGSGAWTEAFFGQGTRLTVV.

This clonotype was detected ten times or more. V is TRBV12-3 or TRBV12-4 and J is TRBJ2-5; D not resolved. The CDR3 covers 12 residues. With 4 bases removed from V and 1 base from J, the gap between germline ends came to 4 bases. The CDR3, as DNA: TGTGCCAGCAGTTACAGCCAAGAGACCCAGTACTTC. Residues: CASSYSQETQYF.

Many counts were recorded for this clonotype. The chain combines TRBV30 with TRBJ2-7; 9 nucleotides agree with TRBD1. CDR1 is GTSNPN, CDR2 SVGIG, per germline (reference sequence). This CDR3 is 15 amino acids long. Trimming removed 3 bases from V and 3 bases from J; junction bases left unmatched: 9. The CDR3 DNA follows: TGTGCCTGGAGCCCCCGGGACAGGGATCACTACGAGCAGTACTTC. Its translation: CAWSPRDRDHYEQYF. Together with reference TRBV30 and TRBJ2-7, the CDR3 gives the full variable domain: SQTIHQWPATLVQPVGSPLSLECTVEGTSNPNLYWYRQAAGRGLQLLFYSVGIGQISSEVPQNLSASRPQDRQFILSSKKLLLSDSGFYLCAWSPRDRDHYEQYFGPGTRLTVT.

This clonotype has only a few counts. This chain joins TRBV28 and TRBJ2-1, with D possibly TRBD2 on 6 matching bases. The CDR3 sequence is 14 residues long. Trimming cost V 3 bases and J 5 bases, with 11 bases left between them. Germline-derived CDR1 and CDR2 are MDHEN and SYDVKM. The CDR3 spells CASSLWGVDNEQFF. CDR3 coding DNA: TGTGCCAGCAGTTTGTGGGGGGTAGACAATGAGCAGTTCTTC.

Ten or more counts support this clonotype. This chain joins TRBV6-4 and TRBJ2-1; 12 bases match TRBD2. After removal of 3 bases from V and 4 bases from J, the junction contained 10 bases not matched to a gene. This CDR3 has 18 residues. Germline V CDR1 and CDR2: MRHNA, SNTAGT. This chain's CDR3 is CASSEPPRLAGAYNEQFF. The DNA of the CDR3 is TGTGCCAGCAGTGAACCCCCCAGACTAGCGGGGGCTTACAATGAGCAGTTCTTC.

This clonotype was seen just once. A much larger clone lies a single base off, so this may be a read error. The chain couples TRBV10-3 to TRBJ2-7; 7 bases agree with TRBD2. The trim removed 8 bases at V and 7 bases at J, leaving 8 bases unmatched. CDR1 ENHRY and CDR2 SYGVKD come from the germline V gene. The CDR3 has 12 residues. The CDR3 is CAIGGTTYEQYF. The CDR3 nucleotides read TGTGCCATCGGCGGGACTACTTATGAGCAGTACTTC.

J is TRBJ2-7 and V is TRBV10-3, with D possibly being TRBD2 (5 bases). Trimming removed 10 bases at V and 1 base at J, with 20 bases between. In germline, CDR1 is ENHRY, CDR2 SYGVKD. The CDR3 has 15 residues. For the CDR3, the DNA is TGTGCCACCAGACCGCTAGCTTCCCCTTCCTACGAGCAGTACTTC. Its protein is CATRPLASPSYEQYF.

This clonotype was recorded many times. J is TRBJ2-3 and V is TRBV29-1; 8 bases align to TRBD2. V shed 4 bases and J 0 bases; nucleotides not matched to a gene: 3. Germline assignment: CDR1 SQVTM and CDR2 ANQGSEA. This CDR3 spans 14 amino acids. The CDR3 protein is CSVVPSGSTDTQYF. CDR3 DNA sequence: TGCAGCGTTGTGCCTAGCGGGAGCACAGATACGCAGTATTTT.

In this sample, this clonotype is medium-sized. The chain combines TRBV20-1 with TRBJ2-2; 8 nucleotides match TRBD1. J was trimmed by 6 bases and V by 0 bases; bases with no gene match: 9. Germline V gene lookup returns CDR1 DFQATT and CDR2 SNEGSKA (reference sequence). This CDR3 spans 16 amino acids. The CDR3 coding sequence is TGCAGTGCTAGAGATCTCAGGGGGCCCGGCGCCGGGGAGCTGTTTTTT. This encodes CSARDLRGPGAGELFF.

The rearrangement links TRBV9 to TRBJ2-7; D unclear. Trimming cost V 0 bases and J 2 bases, with 6 bases left between them. The CDR3 extends over 13 amino acids. Germline assignment: CDR1 SGDLS and CDR2 YYNGEE. The CDR3 region has the DNA TGTGCCAGCAGCGTAGCAGCTGCCTACGAGCAGTACTTC. This sequence encodes CASSVAAAYEQYF. Full variable domain (missing parts from reference TRBV9 and TRBJ2-7): DSGVTQTPKHLITATGQRVTLRCSPRSGDLSVYWYQQSLDQGLQFLIQYYNGEERAKGNILERFSAQQFPDLHSELNLSSLELGDSALYFCASSVAAAYEQYFGPGTRLTVT.

Within the sample, this clonotype is medium-sized. CDR3 in amino acids: CASSQVGLGSYNEQFF. CDR3 DNA: TGCGCCAGCAGCCAAGTCGGACTAGGCTCCTACAATGAGCAGTTCTTC. The gene calls are TRBV4-1 and TRBJ2-1; 7 bases fit TRBD2. The CDR3 extends over 16 amino acids. CDR1 is MGHRA and CDR2 is YSYEKL in the germline V gene. V was clipped by 1 base and J by 0 bases; unmatched bases: 3.

This clonotype was seen ten or more times. The chain links TRBV19 to TRBJ1-4, with D possibly matching TRBD1 (5 bases). V lost 5 bases, J lost 4 bases, and 11 bases lay in between. The CDR3 has 14 residues. Looked up from germline, CDR1 is LNHDA and CDR2 is SQIVND (reference sequence). CDR3 amino acids: CASSRGHYNEKLFF. CDR3 DNA sequence: TGTGCCAGTAGTCGAGGACACTATAATGAAAAACTGTTTTTT.

This clonotype was seen repeatedly, ten times or more. The rearrangement links TRBV10-2 to TRBJ1-1; no firm D call. V lost 5 bases and J lost 6, with 10 bases in between. CDR3 length: 12 residues. Germline CDR1 is WSHSY and CDR2 is SAAADI. CDR3 sequence reads: CASSREGSEAFF. CDR3 bases: TGCGCCAGCAGTAGAGAGGGTTCTGAAGCTTTCTTT.

In this sample, this clonotype turned up many times. This rearrangement joins TRBV7-8 to TRBJ2-1, with TRBD2 matching 7 bases. Losses at the gene ends were 4 bases for V and 8 bases for J; bases not matched to a gene: 8. This CDR3 spans 14 amino acids. Germline V lookup: CDR1 SGHVS, CDR2 FQNEAQ. As DNA, the CDR3 is TGTGCCAGCAGCTCCCCTGGGGGGGAGTATGAGCAGTTCTTC. As protein: CASSSPGGEYEQFF.

This clonotype is medium-sized (0.01 to 0.1%) within its sample. The chain recombines TRBV11-2 with TRBJ2-5; D possibly uses TRBD1 or TRBD2 (5 bases each). Trimming shortened V by 1 base and J by 1 base, and 7 bases separated the two germline ends. Per the germline V gene, CDR1 is SGHAT and CDR2 is FQNNGV. The CDR3 contains 14 residues. The CDR3 loop reads CASSLVGTQETQYF. CDR3 nucleotide sequence: TGTGCCAGCAGCTTAGTCGGGACCCAAGAGACCCAGTACTTC. The full variable domain, with the rest looked up from reference TRBV11-2 and TRBJ2-5, is EAGVAQSPRYKIIEKRQSVAFWCNPISGHATLYWYQQILGQGPKLLIQFQNNGVVDDSQLPKDRFSAERLKGVDSTLKIQPAKLEDSAVYLCASSLVGTQETQYFGPGTRLLVL.

This clonotype was seen repeatedly, ten times or more. V is TRBV6-5 and J is TRBJ2-2, with D hard to call. In germline, CDR1 is MNHEY, CDR2 SVGAGI. The CDR3 extends over 14 amino acids. The V and J ends lost 8 bases and 1 base respectively, with 11 bases between them. The CDR3 region is CASGNWGNTGELFF. The CDR3 bases are TGTGCCAGCGGGAACTGGGGGAACACCGGGGAGCTGTTTTTT.

This clonotype was observed a few times. The J gene is TRBJ2-3, the V gene TRBV15, with a weak D call TRBD1 (5 bases). CDR3 length: 14 amino acids. The V gene lost 5 bases and the J gene lost 4 bases, with 13 bases spanning the gap. Germline V gene lookup returns CDR1 LNHNV and CDR2 YYDKDF (reference sequence). In DNA, the CDR3 is TGTGCCACCAGCGGCGATGGGGCCCCAGATACGCAGTATTTT. It translates to CATSGDGAPDTQYF.

This clonotype has at least ten counts. The V and J genes are TRBV20-1 and TRBJ1-1, with 8 bases lining up with TRBD1. Germline V gene lookup returns CDR1 DFQATT and CDR2 SNEGSKA (reference sequence). The CDR3 sequence is 13 residues long. V was clipped by 4 bases and J by 5 bases; unmatched bases: 6. The CDR3 sequence is CSAKDRVETEAFF. CDR3 in DNA: TGCAGTGCTAAGGACAGGGTCGAGACTGAAGCTTTCTTT.

This clonotype has a count of ten or more. J is TRBJ1-5 and V is TRBV5-1; D gene unclear. The ends were cut back, 0 bases at V and 0 bases at J, with 4 bases in the middle. The germline CDR1 and CDR2 sequences are SGHRS and YFSETQ. This CDR3 has 14 amino acids. The CDR3 spells CASSLEGSNQPQHF. The CDR3 nucleotides are TGCGCCAGCAGCTTGGAAGGTAGCAATCAGCCCCAGCATTTT.

The genes are TRBV10-3 and TRBJ2-3; unclear D gene. The CDR3 length is 11 residues. CDR1 and CDR2 from the germline V gene are ENHRY and SYGVKD. Trimming cost V 2 bases and J 8 bases, with 5 bases left between them. CDR3 loop: CAISESGTQYF. As DNA, the CDR3 is TGTGCCATCAGTGAGAGTGGTACGCAGTATTTT.

This clonotype was seen repeatedly, ten times or more. CDR3 region: CASKTVPTGELFF. DNA of the CDR3: TGCGCCAGCAAGACGGTACCGACCGGGGAGCTGTTTTTT. This sequence joins TRBV10-2 and TRBJ2-2; no firm D call. The V and J ends lost 7 bases and 5 bases respectively, with 11 bases between them. The length of the CDR3 is 13 residues. Germline assignment: CDR1 WSHSY and CDR2 SAAADI.